These 15 T cell receptor beta chains came from one sample sequenced in a study of identical twins. TCRdb independently ran MiXCR on the 5' RACE reads; one entry per CDR3 protein. In the table there are some 570,000 distinct CDR3 sequences, around 20% of which are singletons. The data were also submitted as part of a second study, on yellow fever vaccine responses in identical twins.

Sequences were obtained from CD4+ T cells sorted from blood. Receptors were obtained from a woman in her late teens or twenties in good health.

This clonotype was observed a few times. This chain uses TRBV5-1 with TRBJ2-2, with D unclear. Per germline, CDR1 SGHRS and CDR2 YFSETQ. The CDR3 loop spans 15 amino acids. Trimming cost V 2 bases and J 5 bases, with 13 bases left between them. The CDR3 sequence is CASSFGPWGTGELFF. The CDR3 nucleotides read TGCGCCAGCAGCTTTGGTCCTTGGGGAACCGGGGAGCTGTTTTTT.

The V call is TRBV19, the J call TRBJ1-1, with D possibly being TRBD1 (6 bases). This CDR3 has 15 amino acids. Germline CDR1 LNHDA, CDR2 SQIVND (reference sequence). Trimming took off 4 bases at V and 6 bases at J, with 18 bases between the two ends. This chain's CDR3 is CASSKGGPARPEAFF. The CDR3 nucleotides are TGTGCCAGTAGTAAGGGGGGCCCGGCTCGCCCTGAAGCTTTCTTT.

The table lists this clonotype with a few counts. The chain uses TRBV20-1 and TRBJ2-1, with 9 bases aligning to TRBD2. This CDR3 is built from 19 residues. The J segment lost 0 bases and the V segment lost 0 bases, leaving 12 bases of the junction unmatched. CDR1 is DFQATT, CDR2 SNEGSKA, per germline (reference sequence). CDR3 residues: CSARDVGRGRGSSYNEQFF. CDR3 bases: TGCAGTGCTAGAGATGTAGGACGCGGGAGGGGAAGCTCCTACAATGAGCAGTTCTTC.

The chain is built from TRBV25-1 and TRBJ1-4, with TRBD1 identical over 10 bases. The CDR3 has 14 amino acids. CDR1 and CDR2 (germline): MGHDK, SYGVNS. Germline trimming cut 2 bases from V and 11 bases from J; bases unmatched to any gene: 5. In DNA form, the CDR3 reads TGTGCCAGCAGTGAAGTGGGGACAGGGGTTAAACTGTTTTTT. Protein sequence: CASSEVGTGVKLFF. The variable domain in full, with the rest retrieved from reference TRBV25-1 and TRBJ1-4, is EADIYQTPRYLVIGTGKKITLECSQTMGHDKMYWYQQDPGMELHLIHYSYGVNSTEKGDLSSESTVSRIRTEHFPLTLESARPSHTSQYLCASSEVGTGVKLFFGSGTQLSVL.

The chain links TRBV29-1 to TRBJ2-7; 8 bases are a match to TRBD2. V shed 5 bases, J shed 7 bases, and the junction held 7 bases outside the gene matches. The CDR3 length is 12 residues. The germline V gene has CDR1 SQVTM and CDR2 ANQGSEA. CDR3: CSVRTSGHEQYF. The CDR3 DNA reads TGCAGCGTTAGAACTAGCGGCCATGAGCAGTACTTC.

The CDR3 coding sequence is TGCGCCAGCAGTGAGTGGGGGACATTGGAGACCTACGAGCAGTACTTC. Its translation: CASSEWGTLETYEQYF. The rearrangement links TRBV10-1 to TRBJ2-7, with D perhaps TRBD1 (6 bases). This CDR3 has 16 amino acids. Per germline, CDR1 WNHNN and CDR2 SYGVQD (reference sequence). The V and J ends lost 1 base and 2 bases respectively, with 15 bases between them.

This clonotype was counted only a few times. This chain links TRBV12-3 or TRBV12-4 with TRBJ2-1, with 10 bases fitting TRBD1. This CDR3 has 15 amino acids. V trimming: 5 bases; J trimming: 10 bases; junction bases outside the gene matches: 11. CDR3 nucleotide sequence: TGTGCCAGCAGTCCCCGGGACAGGGGCCACCCGGAGCAGTTCTTC. Protein product: CASSPRDRGHPEQFF.

This clonotype was recorded a few times. The chain carries TRBV20-1 and TRBJ2-1; TRBD2 matches at 7 bases. Looked up from germline, CDR1 is DFQATT and CDR2 is SNEGSKA (reference sequence). Trimming cost V 8 bases and J 7 bases; bases outside gene matches: 8. CDR3 length: 12 residues. Here the CDR3 reads CSTGDSGNEQFF. In DNA, the CDR3 is TGCAGTACCGGTGATAGCGGGAATGAGCAGTTCTTC.

The table lists this clonotype with a few counts. V usage is TRBV5-1 and J usage is TRBJ2-7, with 8 bases matching TRBD2. The J segment lost 5 bases and the V segment lost 4 bases, leaving 11 bases of the junction unmatched. This CDR3 is 15 amino acids long. Germline V CDR1 and CDR2: SGHRS, YFSETQ. CDR3 nucleotides: TGCGCCAGCAGCCCCGCGGTAGCGGGGTTTGACGAGCAGTACGTC. It translates to CASSPAVAGFDEQYV.

The chain joins TRBV2 to TRBJ2-5, with D perhaps being TRBD1 or TRBD2 (5 bases each). This CDR3 contains 13 residues. Per the germline V gene, CDR1 is SNHLY and CDR2 is FYNNEI. The V end was cut by 9 bases, the J end by 4 bases, with 15 bases between. The CDR3 region has the DNA TGTGCCAGTAACGATCCGGGGCTAGAGACCCAGTACTTC. Encoded protein: CASNDPGLETQYF. The full variable domain, its missing parts supplied by reference TRBV2 and TRBJ2-5, is EPEVTQTPSHQVTQMGQEVILRCVPISNHLYFYWYRQILGQKVEFLVSFYNNEISEKSEIFDDQFSVERPDGSNFTLKIRSTKLEDSAMYFCASNDPGLETQYFGPGTRLLVL.

This chain joins TRBV6-1 and TRBJ1-1; TRBD1 might be the D (6 bases). The CDR3 has 14 residues. The ends were cut back, 5 bases at V and 1 base at J, with 11 bases in the middle. The germline CDR1 and CDR2 sequences are MNHNS and SASEGT. The CDR3 coding sequence is TGTGCCAGCAGTACCGGACAGACGAACACTGAAGCTTTCTTT. Encoded protein: CASSTGQTNTEAFF.

The V call is TRBV6-1, the J call TRBJ2-7; D is uncertain. The germline CDR1 and CDR2 sequences are MNHNS and SASEGT. The CDR3 loop spans 12 amino acids. Trimming cost V 8 bases and J 0 bases, with 8 bases left between them. The CDR3 DNA follows: TGTGCCAGCCGGGCCAGCTCCTACGAGCAGTACGTC. It yields the protein CASRASSYEQYV.

The rearrangement uses TRBV2 and TRBJ1-1; D is uncertain. Trimming stripped 6 bases from V and 0 bases from J, with 11 bases between. The CDR3 has 14 amino acids. CDR1 is SNHLY and CDR2 is FYNNEI in the germline V gene. CDR3: CASSPTLLNTEAFF. In DNA form, the CDR3 reads TGTGCCAGCAGCCCCACCTTATTGAACACTGAAGCTTTCTTT.

The chain employs TRBV5-1 and TRBJ2-2; 9 nucleotides agree with TRBD1. Germline V gives CDR1 SGHRS, CDR2 YFSETQ. J was trimmed by 3 bases and V by 4 bases; bases with no gene match: 4. This CDR3 spans 15 amino acids. This CDR3 reads CASSHDRGDTGELFF. CDR3 in DNA: TGCGCCAGCAGCCACGACAGGGGGGACACCGGGGAGCTGTTTTTT.

This clonotype was counted a few times. J is TRBJ1-2 and V is TRBV4-1; 7 bases are shared with TRBD1. V dropped 6 bases and J dropped 5; count of bases not matched to a gene: 6. The CDR3 is made up of 13 amino acids. Germline CDR1 reads MGHRA; CDR2 reads YSYEKL. The CDR3 DNA is TGCGCCAGCAGTGGACAGGAGTTTTATGGCTACACCTTC. As protein: CASSGQEFYGYTF.